This T cell receptor (beta chain) was documented in a study of PD-1 blockade in classical Hodgkin lymphoma. Study-wide background: A 3 mg/kg intravenous dose of nivolumab was received by patients every 2 weeks. Study-wide findings and caveats: By C4D1 there was a significant rise in CD4+ TCR diversity but not in CD8+ TCR diversity. Baseline diversity was lower in partial responders and progressors than complete responders.

The patients all showed relapse after autologous stem cell transplantation, while their brentuximab vedotin exposure varied. Notes on this clone: Its antigen is not known.

The CDR3 is 15 residues long. J was trimmed by 5 bases and V by 11 bases; bases with no gene match: 12. Germline-derived CDR1 and CDR2 are MDHEN and SYDVKM. Generated by immunoSEQ multiplex PCR, the TCRdb table keeps only in-frame clones and is missing some. The data contain 14,000 or so clones, about 78% of them singletons. This rearrangement joins TRBV28 to TRBJ1-2, with 12 bases identical to TRBD1. This sequence originates from a human donor with classical Hodgkin lymphoma. Sequenced here: peripheral blood mononuclear cells (PBMCs), sampled before the second cycle of nivolumab. CDR3 coding DNA: TGTGCCGTCCGGGACAGGGGGCGGGTTGGGTATGGCTACACCTTC. Residues: CAVRDRGRVGYGYTF.